This TCR beta chain was profiled in a study of shared clonotypes between healthy human individuals. The wider study: Each donor's CD4 naive and CD4 memory cells filled three plates apiece, CD8 naive two, and CD8 memory one. Whole-study findings and limits: A generally larger estimated richness was seen in naive subsets than in memory subsets. Few donors limited the genetic and exposure-history diversity represented.

200 to 250 ng DNA, approximately 30,000 T cell genomes, went into each sorted-subset replicate PCR. The method was immunoSEQ multiplex PCR; TCRdb's version includes in-frame clones alone and lacks a portion of them. The sample has millions of clones, about 93% seen once. Terminally differentiated effector memory CD45RA+ cells were left out of the naive CD8 fraction, which was CD45RO-negative and positively selected for CCR7. A note on this clone: Its antigen is as yet unknown.

CDR1 SNHLY and CDR2 FYNNEI come from the germline V gene. Trimming pared 4 bases from V and 6 bases from J, leaving 13 bases between. This CDR3 has 14 amino acids. The chain recombines TRBV2 with TRBJ2-1, with D tentatively TRBD1 (6 bases). Sequencing used naive CD8+ T cells from PBMCs. This TCR was sampled from a man aged 18-30 years in good health. Some clones in this sample may be carry-over from other donors' samples. The CDR3 is CASSGPGRGNEQFF. CDR3 DNA sequence: TGTGCCAGCAGTGGCCCTGGCAGGGGCAATGAGCAGTTCTTC.